These 15 T cell receptor beta chains were all obtained from the same sample, sequenced in a study of identical twins. Via MiXCR, TCRdb re-called the 5' RACE reads, giving one row per CDR3 protein. The sample consists of 500,000 to 650,000 distinct CDR3 sequences, under 8.5% of them appearing once. Another study also made use of these data, one on yellow fever vaccine responses in identical twins.

The sequenced sample consisted of PBMCs. Source of these receptors: a woman aged 18-29 years in good health.

The CDR3 DNA sequence: TGTGCCAGCAGCGAGTTTGGGGGGTCCCCTGGCAATGAGCAGTTCTTC. Translation gives CASSEFGGSPGNEQFF. The chain joins TRBV9 to TRBJ2-1; possibly TRBD2 for D (6 bases). Trimming left V 3 bases short and J 6 bases short, with 19 bases between. Per germline, CDR1 SGDLS and CDR2 YYNGEE. This CDR3 is 16 amino acids long.

This clonotype was detected a few times. This chain uses TRBV20-1 with TRBJ2-2; 9 bases match TRBD1. CDR1 is DFQATT and CDR2 is SNEGSKA in the germline V gene (reference sequence). The CDR3 runs 18 residues. Trimming cost V 4 bases and J 4 bases; bases outside gene matches: 16. The CDR3 nucleotides read TGCAGTGCTACACTAAGGACTCGGACAGGGGCGAGCACCGGGGAGCTGTTTTTT. It yields the protein CSATLRTRTGASTGELFF.

This clonotype was detected only a few times. This chain's CDR3 is CSVERQGETQYF. CDR3 coding DNA: TGCAGCGTTGAGCGGCAGGGCGAGACCCAGTACTTC. The chain is built from TRBV29-1 and TRBJ2-5, with D perhaps TRBD1 (5 bases). Trimming took 3 bases from V and 5 from J, leaving 10 bases between them. The CDR3 consists of 12 residues. CDR1 is SQVTM and CDR2 is ANQGSEA in the germline V gene. The variable domain in full, completed from reference TRBV29-1 and TRBJ2-5, reads SAVISQKPSRDICQRGTSLTIQCQVDSQVTMMFWYRQQPGQSLTLIATANQGSEATYESGFVIDKFPISRPNLTFSTLTVSNMSPEDSSIYLCSVERQGETQYFGPGTRLLVL.

This clonotype has at least ten counts. DNA for the CDR3: TGTGCCAGCAGTCCTACTAGCCCGACAGTAGTCTCTGGAAACACCATATATTTT. Protein sequence: CASSPTSPTVVSGNTIYF. The chain recombines TRBV28 with TRBJ1-3, with TRBD1 as a possible D gene (5 bases). In germline, CDR1 is MDHEN, CDR2 SYDVKM. The CDR3 is made up of 18 amino acids. V was clipped by 5 bases and J by 0 bases, with 20 bases between them.

The sample holds a few counts of this clonotype. The chain uses TRBV25-1 and TRBJ2-5; 10 nucleotides match TRBD1. The junction had 12 bases not matched to a gene; V was cut back by 5 bases and J by 3 bases. This CDR3 region has 17 residues. CDR1 and CDR2 (germline): MGHDK, SYGVNS. This chain's CDR3 is CASSNIGQGVWEETQYF. CDR3 bases: TGTGCCAGCAGTAACATCGGACAGGGGGTATGGGAAGAGACCCAGTACTTC. Variable domain in full (rest from reference TRBV25-1 and TRBJ2-5): EADIYQTPRYLVIGTGKKITLECSQTMGHDKMYWYQQDPGMELHLIHYSYGVNSTEKGDLSSESTVSRIRTEHFPLTLESARPSHTSQYLCASSNIGQGVWEETQYFGPGTRLLVL.

This clonotype turned up a few times. V gene TRBV6-1 combines with J gene TRBJ2-1, with 11 positions matching TRBD1. V shed 6 bases and J 10 bases; nucleotides not matched to a gene: 11. The CDR3 sequence is 15 residues long. Germline V CDR1 and CDR2: MNHNS, SASEGT. The chain's CDR3 is CASSRGTGGVGEQFF. CDR3 coding DNA: TGTGCCAGCAGCCGAGGGACAGGGGGAGTAGGGGAGCAGTTCTTC.

In its sample, this clonotype was seen many times. In nucleotides, the CDR3 is TGCGCCAGCAGCACCGACAGGATGAACACTGAAGCTTTCTTT. Protein product: CASSTDRMNTEAFF. This sequence joins TRBV5-1 and TRBJ1-1; a possible D gene is TRBD1 (6 bases). Germline-derived CDR1 and CDR2 are SGHRS and YFSETQ. The CDR3 is 14 residues long. The ends were cut back, 4 bases at V and 0 bases at J, with 10 bases in the middle.

Here the CDR3 DNA reads TGCAGTGCTAGAGACTACGGTGAAGCGGGGGACCAAGAGACCCAGTACTTC. Residues: CSARDYGEAGDQETQYF. J is TRBJ2-5 and V is TRBV20-1, with TRBD2 identical over 8 bases. J was trimmed by 0 bases and V by 0 bases; bases with no gene match: 9. In germline, CDR1 is DFQATT, CDR2 SNEGSKA (reference sequence). The CDR3 runs to 17 residues.

In this sample, this clonotype turned up many times. V gene TRBV4-1 combines with J gene TRBJ2-1, with unresolved D. Per the germline V gene, CDR1 is MGHRA and CDR2 is YSYEKL. Trimming shortened V by 3 bases and J by 2 bases, and 8 bases separated the two germline ends. The CDR3 contains 14 residues. This CDR3 is CASSQVGTYNEQFF. Written as DNA, the CDR3 is TGCGCCAGCAGCCAGGTAGGAACCTACAATGAGCAGTTCTTC.

This clonotype was counted at least ten times. The CDR3: CASSLFRDRGIGDTQYF. The CDR3 DNA reads as TGTGCCAGCAGCTTGTTCCGGGACAGGGGAATTGGAGATACGCAGTATTTT. The J gene is TRBJ2-3, the V gene TRBV5-6, with TRBD1 matching over 10 bases. V shed 1 base and J 5 bases; nucleotides not matched to a gene: 10. In germline, CDR1 is SGHDT, CDR2 YYEEEE. The CDR3 extends over 17 amino acids.

This clonotype was observed at least ten times. This chain connects TRBV14 to TRBJ2-7; 10 bases fit TRBD2. The V gene's germline CDR1 is SGHDN and CDR2 FVKESK. Unmatched junction bases numbered 6, after V lost 1 base and J lost 12 bases. The CDR3 has 13 residues. The CDR3 DNA reads as TGTGCCAGCAGCCAAGGGCTAGCGGGAGAAGGGTACTTC. It codes for CASSQGLAGEGYF.

The CDR3 reads CGTRSQETQYF. CDR3 in DNA: TGTGGAACCAGATCCCAAGAGACCCAGTACTTC. The chain links TRBV28 to TRBJ2-5; D not certain. This CDR3 contains 11 residues. From germline, CDR1 is MDHEN and CDR2 SYDVKM. Using reference TRBV28 and TRBJ2-5 for the parts outside the CDR3, the full variable domain is DVKVTQSSRYLVKRTGEKVFLECVQDMDHENMFWYRQDPGLGLRLIYFSYDVKMKEKGDIPEGYSVSREKKERFSLILESASTNQTSMYLCGTRSQETQYFGPGTRLLVL.

This clonotype was observed at least ten times. This chain connects TRBV6-2 or TRBV6-3 to TRBJ2-2, with D perhaps given as TRBD1 or TRBD2 (5 bases each). With 5 bases removed from V and 4 bases from J, the gap between germline ends came to 5 bases. The CDR3 has 12 amino acids. Germline CDR1 and CDR2: MNHEY and SVGEGT. The DNA of the CDR3 is TGTGCCAGCAGTGGGGGCACCGGGGAGCTGTTTTTT. Protein product: CASSGGTGELFF.

The J gene is TRBJ2-3, the V gene TRBV6-5, with D uncertain. The CDR3 consists of 14 residues. V was pared by 0 bases and J by 10 bases, with 14 bases between. Germline V gives CDR1 MNHEY, CDR2 SVGAGI. DNA of the CDR3: TGTGCCAGCAGTTACTCGAAGGTCCCGGATGCGCAGTATTTT. As protein: CASSYSKVPDAQYF.

J is TRBJ2-1 and V is TRBV6-5, with TRBD2 identical over 7 bases. Germline-derived CDR1 and CDR2 are MNHEY and SVGAGI. The CDR3 runs 15 residues. The V gene end was trimmed by 2 bases and the J gene end by 1 base; junction bases not matched to a gene: 2. Written as DNA, the CDR3 is TGTGCCAGCAGTTACGGCGGGGGTTCCTACAATGAGCAGTTCTTC. Protein sequence: CASSYGGGSYNEQFF.